The TCR beta chain described here comes from a study of T-cell reconstitution after alpha-beta-depleted transplantation in children. The study's findings and limits: Surviving recipient T cells and thymic progenitors produced the high day-60 TCRbeta diversity seen in some patients. Reports say that about two months after transplant, the alpha-beta T cells came out of several hundred graft clones that had expanded. One year post-transplant, T-cell counts and diversity were largely derived from T cells produced anew.

Germline values: CDR1 DFQATT, CDR2 SNEGSKA (reference sequence). With 3 bases clipped from V and 6 bases from J, the junction kept 7 bases outside the gene matches. The CDR3 consists of 13 residues. The TCRbeta library was prepared with unique molecular identifiers. TCRdb processed the PCR reads anew with MiXCR; each CDR3 protein has one entry. The sample carries about 1,000,000 distinct CDR3 sequences, about 31% recorded once. Only a few counts were recorded for this clonotype. Its specificity is unknown. The chain combines TRBV20-1 with TRBJ2-5, with 7 bases fitting TRBD1. Sequenced here: PBMCs, mostly from graft donor cells, sampled 360 days after TCRalphabeta/CD19-depleted stem cell transplant. This sequence was found in a boy less than two years old who had a stem cell transplant for SCID, so the T cells may come from the graft donor. The CDR3 sequence is CSASADRVQTQYF. As DNA, the CDR3 is TGCAGTGCTAGTGCTGACAGGGTTCAGACCCAGTACTTC.